The rows below give T cell receptor beta chains drawn from one sample of a study of blood T cells in healthy people across ages. One entry per CDR3 protein results from TCRdb running MiXCR on the 5' RACE reads. The sample consists of roughly 900,000 distinct CDR3 sequences, about 48% of them appearing once. Specimen: blood. The source of these receptors is a man between 25 and 39 years old in good health. CDR3s include the opening cysteine and the closing phenylalanine or tryptophan. The D gene is left open where the match is weak. Clone size is not always given. Where it is, it says once, few, many or a class for expanded clones.

>.|.|TRBJ2-7|TRBV13
TGTGCCAGCAGCTCAAGATTAGACCAGACCTACGAGCAGTACTTC
CASSSRLDQTYEQYF
>.|TRBD1|TRBJ2-7|TRBV6-2/TRBV6-3
TGTGCTACCCGACAGGGAAGTCCGGACGAGCGGTACTTC
CATRQGSPDERYF
>few|TRBD2|TRBJ2-1|TRBV12-5
TGTGCTAGTGGTTTGGTCCGAACAATACTAGCGGGGGGGCAGGTTACAGGCGAGGATGAGCAGTTCTTC
CASGLVRTILAGGQVTGEDEQFF
>.|TRBD1|TRBJ2-1|TRBV6-4
TGTGCCAGCAGTTCGACAGGGCATGAGCAGTTCTTC
CASSSTGHEQFF
>.|TRBD2|TRBJ2-7|TRBV7-8
TGTGCCAGCAGCCCGAGACTAGCGTCGGCCTACGAGCAGTACTTC
CASSPRLASAYEQYF
>few|TRBD1|TRBJ1-1|TRBV7-9
TGTGCCAGCAGCCTCAGACAGGGATCGAACACTGAAGCTTTCTTT
CASSLRQGSNTEAFF
>.|.|TRBJ1-4|TRBV28
TGTGCCAGCAGTTCCTATGGGGGCCATAATGAAAAACTGTTTTTT
CASSSYGGHNEKLFF
>.|.|TRBJ1-3|TRBV18
TGTGCCAGCTCACCAGGGGACGGTACCTCTGGAAACACCATATATTTT
CASSPGDGTSGNTIYF
>.|.|TRBJ2-7|TRBV9
TGTGCCAGCAGCGTAGGGGGTAGCGGTTACGAGCAGTACTTC
CASSVGGSGYEQYF
>.|.|TRBJ1-6|TRBV3-1
TGTGCCAGCAGCCAAGGACGGACGGGGAATTCACCCCTCCACTTT
CASSQGRTGNSPLHF
>.|.|TRBJ1-1|TRBV20-1
TGCAGTGCTAGACCGATCATGAACACTGAAGCTTTCTTT
CSARPIMNTEAFF
>few|TRBD2|TRBJ2-3|TRBV9
TGTGCCAGCAGCGTAGGTGGTCTAGCGGCCCTCACAGATACGCAGTATTTT
CASSVGGLAALTDTQYF
>.|.|TRBJ2-7|TRBV7-2
TGTGCCAGCAGCGTAGCGAGAGGGGTCGAGCAGTACTTC
CASSVARGVEQYF
>few|.|TRBJ2-7|TRBV7-2
TGTGCCAGCAGCTTAGCAGTAATTCGGGCAGGGCAACCCCCGTACGAGCAGTACTTC
CASSLAVIRAGQPPYEQYF
>.|.|TRBJ1-4|TRBV15
TGTGCCACCAGCAGAAACAGGGTCCAGACGGAAAAACTGTTTTTT
CATSRNRVQTEKLFF
>.|.|TRBJ2-3|TRBV3-1
TGTGCCAGCAGCCGAAGTCAAGGCACAGATACGCAGTATTTT
CASSRSQGTDTQYF
>.|.|TRBJ2-1|TRBV5-1
TGCGCCAGCAGCTTCGGGGCTCTAGAACTCAATGAGCAGTTCTTC
CASSFGALELNEQFF
>many|.|TRBJ2-7|TRBV10-3
TGTGCCATCAGTGGTCCGTTGGACGAGCTGGGCGAGCAGTACTTC
CAISGPLDELGEQYF
>.|TRBD1|TRBJ2-7|TRBV11-1
TGTGCCAGCAGCTTAAACGCCAGGGGGCCCTACGAGCAGTACTTC
CASSLNARGPYEQYF
>.|.|TRBJ2-3|TRBV6-2/TRBV6-3
TGTGCCAGCAGCACGAGCTTCATTACAGATACGCAGTATTTT
CASSTSFITDTQYF
>.|TRBD1|TRBJ1-6|TRBV7-2
TGTGCCAGCAGCCGTACAGGGGGTTTTTCACCCCTCCACTTT
CASSRTGGFSPLHF
>.|.|TRBJ2-7|TRBV29-1
TGCAGCGTTGAATTGAGCTCCTACAATGAGCAGTACTTC
CSVELSSYNEQYF
>.|TRBD2|TRBJ2-1|TRBV6-1
TGTGCCAGCAGTCTAGCGGGGATTAATGAGCAGTTCTTC
CASSLAGINEQFF
>few|.|TRBJ1-2|TRBV2
TGTGCCAGCAGTGAAGCGCCCAACTATGGCTACACCTTC
CASSEAPNYGYTF
>.|.|TRBJ2-2|TRBV24-1
TGTGCCACGGCCAGGGTAGCCGGGGAGCTGTTTTTT
CATARVAGELFF
>.|.|TRBJ1-1|TRBV5-1
TGCGCCAGCAGCTTGGACTCGGAAGTGGGGGAAGCTTTCTTT
CASSLDSEVGEAFF
>.|.|TRBJ2-3|TRBV6-1
TGTGCCAGCACCCTCCTTCAATCCGATACGCAGTATTTT
CASTLLQSDTQYF
>.|.|TRBJ1-4|TRBV12-3/TRBV12-4
TGTGCCAGCAGTTCGGACGGTTTTAATGAAAAACTGTTTTTT
CASSSDGFNEKLFF
>few|.|TRBJ2-1|TRBV20-1
TGCAGTGCCATAGGCAGGTTCTTC
CSAIGRFF
>.|TRBD1|TRBJ1-6|TRBV2
TGTGCCAGCACTTTGGACAGGGGCTCCGGGACACCCCTCCACTTT
CASTLDRGSGTPLHF
>.|.|TRBJ2-3|TRBV18
TGTGCCAGCTCACCTGACACGGCTAGCACAGATACGCAGTATTTT
CASSPDTASTDTQYF
>.|TRBD1|TRBJ1-6|TRBV20-1
TGCAGTGCTAGACACAAGGAACAGGGGACGATTAATTCACCCCTCCACTTT
CSARHKEQGTINSPLHF
>few|.|TRBJ1-5|TRBV4-1
TGCGCCAGCAGCCAAGATCTTGTTGGGAACAATCAGCCCCAGCATTTT
CASSQDLVGNNQPQHF
>.|TRBD2|TRBJ2-5|TRBV20-1
TGCAGTGCTAGAGATGGTAGCGGGGGGGCCTTGGCTGAGACCCAGTACTTC
CSARDGSGGALAETQYF
>.|TRBD1|TRBJ2-7|TRBV12-3/TRBV12-4
TGTGCCAGCAGTTCTTGGGACAGGGTAGACGAGCAGTACTTC
CASSSWDRVDEQYF
>.|.|TRBJ1-2|TRBV28
TGTGCCAGCAACTTGGGGGGGGACTATGGCTACACCTTC
CASNLGGDYGYTF
>many|.|TRBJ2-1|TRBV20-1
TGCAGTGCTGGGGGGTTAGGCAATGAGCAGTTCTTC
CSAGGLGNEQFF
>.|.|TRBJ2-1|TRBV4-3
TGCGCCAGCAGCCAAGATCGCCTAGCGTTCTACAATGAGCAGTTCTTC
CASSQDRLAFYNEQFF
>.|TRBD2|TRBJ2-3|TRBV7-6
TGTGCTAGCAGCTTAGCGGGGGGGCATGTAGATACGCAGTATTTT
CASSLAGGHVDTQYF
>few|.|TRBJ2-3|TRBV25-1
TGTGCCAGCAGTGATCGTCAGCAGTATTTT
CASSDRQQYF
>.|TRBD1|TRBJ2-6|TRBV3-1
TGTGCCAGCAGCCAACGTGGGAATAGAGACAGGGCTTCCGACGTCCTGACTTTC
CASSQRGNRDRASDVLTF
>.|.|TRBJ2-1|TRBV5-1
TGCGCCAGCAGCTTGGAGTTTCGAGCAGAGGATGAGCAGTTCTTC
CASSLEFRAEDEQFF
>.|.|TRBJ2-7|TRBV5-1
TGCGCCAGCAGCTTGGCCGCGAGTGGCTCCTACGAGCAGTACTTC
CASSLAASGSYEQYF
>.|.|TRBJ2-7|TRBV20-1
TGCAGTGCTAGAGAAGGCAGGCTACAGTACTTC
CSAREGRLQYF
>once|.|TRBJ2-7|TRBV6-4
TGTGCCAGCAGTCCCCGAACGGCCAGCACATACAATGAGCAGTACTTC
CASSPRTASTYNEQYF
>.|TRBD2|TRBJ2-1|TRBV5-1
TGCGCCAGCAGCTTGATTAGGACTAGCTACAATGAGCAGTTCTTC
CASSLIRTSYNEQFF
>many|TRBD1|TRBJ1-2|TRBV4-1
TGCGCCAGCAGCCAAGATGGACAGGGGGTTTTTGGCTACACCTTC
CASSQDGQGVFGYTF
>many|.|TRBJ2-7|TRBV4-1
TGCGCCAGCAGCCAAGCCCAGAGCTCCTACGAGCAGTACTTC
CASSQAQSSYEQYF
>few|TRBD2|TRBJ2-7|TRBV10-3
TGTGCCATCAGCCGACTAGCGGCCACCTACGAGCAGTACTTC
CAISRLAATYEQYF
>.|.|TRBJ2-7|TRBV3-1
TGTGCCAGCAGCCAAGATACCAGGGGCTCCGACGAGCAGTACTTC
CASSQDTRGSDEQYF
>.|.|TRBJ1-1|TRBV4-1
TGCGCCAGCAGCCGACAAGGGGTCCACCAAAACACTGAAGCTTTCTTT
CASSRQGVHQNTEAFF
>.|.|TRBJ2-1|TRBV4-1
TGCGCCAGCAGCCAGGGGGTCTCGGACCGGAATAATGAGCAGTTCTTC
CASSQGVSDRNNEQFF